This TCR beta chain was observed in a study of spatial heterogeneity in lung cancer. TCRdb re-derived calls from the 5' RACE reads in MiXCR, one entry per CDR3 protein. The table includes tens of thousands of distinct CDR3 sequences, around 9% detected once. Time point: sample taken at primary tumor resection. Tumor, nontumor lung or frozen PBMC supplied whole RNA that was sequenced unsorted. This clonotype was observed many times. V lost 3 bases, J lost 4 bases, and 1 base stayed unmatched. This CDR3 is 12 amino acids long. Germline V CDR1 and CDR2: SQVTM, ANQGSEA. The specimen comprised PBMCs, sampled at surgery. The sequence derives from a male donor with early-stage non-small cell lung cancer. This chain uses TRBV29-1 with TRBJ2-3, with 7 bases that match TRBD2. Here the CDR3 DNA reads TGCAGCGTTGATCGGGGGGCAGATACGCAGTATTTT. Residues: CSVDRGADTQYF.